The 7 T cell receptor beta chains below were found in one sample sequenced in a study of blood T cell repertoires in COVID-19 (dated by TCRdb to the early 2020s). Library creation used the immunoSEQ multiplex PCR assay. The table was pulled from immuneACCESS by TCRdb, which kept in-frame rearrangements only. Such tables lose some clones; where checked, under half of the loss comes from unresolved V genes, and the rest has no known cause. A total of 150,000 or so clones appear in this sample, approximately 86% of them only once. Roughly 4% of the sample is held by the ten biggest clonotypes. Sequencing was carried out using PBMCs or T cells enriched from blood (not recorded which). The receptors stem from a woman between 40 and 50 years old who had been exposed to COVID-19.

This clone was seen once. The chain links TRBV6-2 or TRBV6-3 to TRBJ2-5, with a weak D call TRBD1 (5 bases). The CDR3 contains 15 residues. The V and J ends lost 6 bases and 1 base respectively, with 15 bases between them. In germline, CDR1 is MNHEY, CDR2 SVGEGT. The CDR3 DNA sequence: TGTGCCAGCAGCTCCCAAAGGGGTCGCCAAGAGACCCAGTACTTC. The encoded protein is CASSSQRGRQETQYF.

The chain links TRBV10-3 to TRBJ2-5; TRBD1 might be the D (6 bases). Germline CDR1 ENHRY, CDR2 SYGVKD. Trimming took off 0 bases at V and 5 bases at J, with 10 bases between the two ends. The CDR3 loop spans 14 amino acids. CDR3 DNA sequence: TGTGCCATCAGTGAGTCGAGGACAGTGGAGACCCAGTACTTC. This translates into CAISESRTVETQYF.

The chain uses TRBV10-3 and TRBJ2-4; 8 bases line up with TRBD1. The V gene's germline CDR1 is ENHRY and CDR2 SYGVKD. The V segment lost 3 bases and the J segment 2 bases; nucleotides outside the gene matches: 0. CDR3 size: 14 residues. Here the CDR3 reads CAISDRGPKNIQYF. The DNA of the CDR3 is TGTGCCATCAGTGACAGGGGGCCCAAAAACATTCAGTACTTC.

This clone has just one count. This chain connects TRBV4-1 to TRBJ2-6; maybe TRBD1 (6 bases). The CDR3 has 19 residues. The V gene lost 4 bases and the J gene lost 0 bases, with 19 bases spanning the gap. Per germline, CDR1 MGHRA and CDR2 YSYEKL. CDR3 in amino acids: CASSLTGQGQFSGANVLTF. The CDR3 DNA is TGCGCCAGCAGCCTAACGGGGCAGGGACAATTCTCTGGGGCCAACGTCCTGACTTTC.

The chain has TRBV4-1 and TRBJ1-1; TRBD1 aligns across 7 bases. The CDR3 extends over 14 amino acids. Germline V gene lookup returns CDR1 MGHRA and CDR2 YSYEKL. The V gene end was trimmed by 4 bases and the J gene end by 3 bases; junction bases not matched to a gene: 5. The CDR3 DNA sequence: TGCGCCAGCAGCCCGATGGACAGGCACACTGAAGCTTTCTTT. Translating gives CASSPMDRHTEAFF.

This clone was counted a single time. CDR3 nucleotides: TGTGCCAGCACTGCGCCACAGGGACTAGCGGGTACAGATACGCAGTATTTT. It translates to CASTAPQGLAGTDTQYF. This rearrangement joins TRBV28 to TRBJ2-3; 12 nucleotides line up with TRBD2. Germline values: CDR1 MDHEN, CDR2 SYDVKM. This CDR3 has 17 amino acids. The trim removed 7 bases at V and 3 bases at J, leaving 11 bases unmatched.

A note on this clone: Compared with germline, one end of the junction differs, possibly owing to a read error. The V call is TRBV18, the J call TRBJ1-1; no definite D call. Germline CDR1 reads KGHSH; CDR2 reads LQKENI. The CDR3 runs 13 residues. The CDR3 loop reads CASSPLVDTEAFF. The CDR3 DNA sequence: TGTGCCAGCTCTCCACTTGTCGACACTGAAGCTTTCTTT.